This is a list of T cell receptor beta chains from one sample in a study of cytomegalovirus exposure and HLA in healthy donors. Only in-frame clones appear in the TCRdb table, and some are missing; sequencing was by immunoSEQ multiplex PCR. The data contain around 130,000 clones, over 65% of them singletons. The sequenced sample consisted of PBMCs. Source of these receptors: a woman aged 25 to 45 in good health and CMV-seronegative. Both conserved end residues are part of each CDR3. D genes are given only for firm matches. Not all rows give a size; the values are once, few, many and, for expanded clones, a class.

size,D,J,V,DNA,CDR3
NA,TRBD1,TRBJ2-5,TRBV5-1,TGCGCCAGCAGCAAAGGGACAGGGAGATCCCAATACCAAGAGACCCAGTACTTC,CASSKGTGRSQYQETQYF
NA,NA,TRBJ1-1,TRBV29-1,TGCAGCGGGGGGCGGAACACTGAAGCTTTCTTT,CSGGRNTEAFF
few,TRBD1,TRBJ1-5,TRBV2,TGTGCCAGCAGGGGGACAGGGACCCTTAGGCCCCAGCATTTT,CASRGTGTLRPQHF
once,TRBD1,TRBJ1-5,TRBV19,TGTGCCAGTAGTAACGACAGGGGGAAGCAGCATTTT,CASSNDRGKQHF
NA,TRBD2,TRBJ2-1,TRBV19,TGTGCCAGTTCAAGGCAGCGGGGGGGCAGCTCCTACAATGAGCAGTTCTTC,CASSRQRGGSSYNEQFF
NA,TRBD1,TRBJ1-1,TRBV19,TGTGCCAGTAGTATATTCGGGACAGGGGGCCTCCTAATCTTT,CASSIFGTGGLLIF
NA,NA,TRBJ1-6,TRBV7-2,TGTGCCAGCAGCTCGGAGGGCCGCTCCTATAATTCACCCCTCCACTTT,CASSSEGRSYNSPLHF
NA,NA,TRBJ1-4,TRBV5-1,TGCGCCAGCAGCTTGCCTACCCCCGAAAAACTGTTTTTT,CASSLPTPEKLFF
NA,NA,TRBJ2-1,TRBV7-3,TGTGCCAGCAGCTTAAGGGGCTCTTTAATGCCCAATGAGCAGTTCTTC,CASSLRGSLMPNEQFF
few,TRBD1,TRBJ1-4,TRBV27,TGTGCCAGCAGACAGGGGGCCTATGAAAAACTGTTTTTT,CASRQGAYEKLFF
NA,TRBD2,TRBJ2-1,TRBV6-6,TGTGCCAGTGGGAGAAGCGGGGACTCCTACAATGAGCAGTTCTTC,CASGRSGDSYNEQFF
NA,NA,TRBJ2-3,TRBV23-1,TGCGCCAGCAGTCAATCGTCAGGGGAGCGGGGCAAACACACAGATACGCAGTATTTT,CASSQSSGERGKHTDTQYF
once,NA,TRBJ2-7,TRBV10-1,TGCGCCAGCAGTGGAGCAGGGTACGGCGAGCAGTACTTC,CASSGAGYGEQYF
once,TRBD1,TRBJ1-6,TRBV4-1,TGCGCCAGCAGCCAATACACCGGGACAGGGCTATCTTCACCCCTCCACTTT,CASSQYTGTGLSSPLHF
NA,TRBD2,TRBJ2-3,TRBV9,TGTGCCAGCAGCGCGAGCCTAACTAGCGGGAGTTGGGCAGATACGCAGTATTTT,CASSASLTSGSWADTQYF
few,TRBD2,TRBJ2-7,TRBV18,TGTGCCAGCTCGCTACCTAGCGGAACCGAGCAGTACTTC,CASSLPSGTEQYF
once,NA,TRBJ1-2,TRBV21-1,TGTGCCAGCAGCAAATCGGCTTTGACGGACTACTATGGCTACACCTTC,CASSKSALTDYYGYTF
NA,NA,TRBJ1-2,TRBV5-4,TGTGCCAGCAGCTTGACAGGGATTAACTATGGCTACACCTTC,CASSLTGINYGYTF
NA,NA,TRBJ2-1,TRBV7-3,TGTGCCAGCAGCCAAAGGTCGGGTGAGCAGTTCTTC,CASSQRSGEQFF
few,NA,TRBJ1-4,TRBV9,TGTGCCAGCAGCGTAGGCCTCGGTACGGATGAAAAACTGTTTTTT,CASSVGLGTDEKLFF
NA,NA,TRBJ1-1,TRBV7-2,TGTGCCAGCAGCCCTGGGTCGGGGATGAACACTGAAGCTTTCTTT,CASSPGSGMNTEAFF
NA,TRBD1,TRBJ1-3,TRBV19,TGTGCCAGTAGTACCGGGACAGCTGGAAACACCATATATTTT,CASSTGTAGNTIYF
NA,TRBD1,TRBJ2-7,TRBV28,TGTGCCAGCAGTCCCTGGACAGGGACCGACGAGCAGTACTTC,CASSPWTGTDEQYF
few,NA,TRBJ2-1,TRBV5-4,TGTGCCAGCAGCTCCCGTAGTGAGGGTTACAATGAGCAGTTCTTC,CASSSRSEGYNEQFF
NA,NA,TRBJ2-4,TRBV28,TGTGCCAGCAGTTTAGAGGGAGAGAACATTCAGTACTTC,CASSLEGENIQYF
NA,NA,TRBJ2-3,TRBV28,TGTGCCAGCAGTTTAGGTTGGTCCGCGGCGCCAGATACGCAGTATTTT,CASSLGWSAAPDTQYF
few,NA,TRBJ1-5,TRBV19,TGTGCCAGTAGTATATGGACAGCTAATCAGCCCCAGCATTTT,CASSIWTANQPQHF
NA,NA,TRBJ2-1,TRBV18,TGTGCCAGCTCCCCAACAGGGTGCGGGCAGTTCTTC,CASSPTGCGQFF
NA,NA,TRBJ1-4,TRBV7-9,TGTTCCAGCAGCTTAGCTACAGGTGCAACTAATGAAAAACTGTTTTTT,CSSSLATGATNEKLFF
NA,TRBD2,TRBJ2-5,TRBV7-7,TGTGCTAGCAGCTTAGCCCCTAGCGGTGTAGAGACCCAGTACTTC,CASSLAPSGVETQYF
NA,NA,TRBJ1-5,TRBV4-2,TGTGCCAGCAGCCAAGATCAGTGGCAGCCCCAGCATTTT,CASSQDQWQPQHF
few,NA,TRBJ2-7,TRBV12-1,TGTGCCAGCAGCCGGCGGGAGCGTCTCTACGAGCAGTACTTC,CASSRRERLYEQYF
NA,TRBD1,TRBJ1-5,TRBV4-1,TGCGCCAGCAGCCAGTGGACAGGGGGGAGCAATCAGCCCCAGCATTTT,CASSQWTGGSNQPQHF
NA,NA,TRBJ1-5,TRBV5-1,TGCGCCAGCAGCCCAGGCACGGGGATGAAGAATCAGCCCCAGCATTTT,CASSPGTGMKNQPQHF
NA,NA,TRBJ2-5,TRBV29-1,TGCAGCGTGGGGCAGCTACAAGAGACCCAGTACTTC,CSVGQLQETQYF
NA,NA,TRBJ2-5,TRBV10-3,TGTGCCATCAGTGAAGGCAGGGTGGCGGAGACCCAGTACTTC,CAISEGRVAETQYF